These 28 T cell receptor beta chains originate from one sample sequenced in a study of radiation and T cells in renal cell carcinoma. The time point: blood 4 weeks post-SBRT, at nephrectomy. Noted treatment: 15 Gy SBRT to primary tumor, nephrectomy 4 weeks later. Here immunoSEQ multiplex PCR was the method, and the copy in TCRdb shows in-frame clones only, minus some. The data contain 150,000 to 200,000 clones, approximately 90% of them seen just once; the ten biggest clones take up about 11%. The material sequenced was blood, taken from a patient whose treatment included radiotherapy and nephrectomy. The receptors here all came from a woman aged 45-65 years with renal cell carcinoma.

This rearrangement joins TRBV30 to TRBJ1-5, with D possibly matching TRBD1 (6 bases). The germline V and J ends were trimmed by 8 bases and 0 bases, with 14 bases remaining between them. CDR3 length equals 14 residues. Germline assignment: CDR1 GTSNPN and CDR2 SVGIG (reference sequence). The CDR3 region has the DNA TGTGCCGGATCAGGGGTCAATAGCAATCAGCCCCAGCATTTT. Encoded protein: CAGSGVNSNQPQHF.

The J gene is TRBJ1-1, the V gene TRBV5-1; 8 positions agree with TRBD1. Germline loops: CDR1 SGHRS, CDR2 YFSETQ. The CDR3 runs 14 residues. With 4 bases clipped from V and 2 bases from J, the junction kept 4 bases outside the gene matches. The CDR3: CASSTGQDNTEAFF. In nucleotides, the CDR3 is TGCGCCAGCAGCACGGGACAGGATAACACTGAAGCTTTCTTT.

The gene calls are TRBV7-2 and TRBJ2-7; D is possibly TRBD1 (7 bases). The CDR3 runs 14 residues. Germline CDR1 and CDR2: SGHTA and FQGNSA. Trimming shortened V by 2 bases and J by 4 bases, and 12 bases separated the two germline ends. The CDR3 coding sequence is TGTGCCAGCAGCTTAACAGGGGAGGATTACGAGCAGTACTTC. It is translated as CASSLTGEDYEQYF.

The sample holds a few counts of this clone. This chain joins TRBV6-5 and TRBJ2-5, with 7 bases identical to TRBD2. V was pared by 0 bases and J by 5 bases, with 9 bases of the junction left unmatched. The germline gives CDR1 MNHEY, CDR2 SVGAGI. This CDR3 has 16 amino acids. CDR3: CASSYSNIGRLETQYF. The CDR3 nucleotides are TGTGCCAGCAGTTACTCGAATATCGGGAGGCTGGAGACCCAGTACTTC.

V usage is TRBV7-6 and J usage is TRBJ2-1; D is perhaps TRBD2 (6 bases). In germline, CDR1 is SGHVS, CDR2 FNYEAQ. Between the trimmed V and J ends, which lost 5 bases and 7 bases, there was a span of 15 bases. The CDR3 sequence is 14 residues long. The CDR3 region has the DNA TGTGCCAGCAGCCGCGACGGGACTCGGAATGAGCAGTTCTTC. This codes for CASSRDGTRNEQFF.

Comment on this clone: In the same sample, other DNA sequences code for this CDR3. The chain has TRBV5-1 and TRBJ1-1; the D gene is possibly TRBD1 (6 bases). The ends were cut back, 3 bases at V and 2 bases at J, with 8 bases in the middle. CDR3 length: 13 amino acids. CDR1 is SGHRS and CDR2 is YFSETQ in the germline V gene. CDR3 sequence: CASSWTANTEAFF. CDR3 DNA sequence: TGCGCCAGCAGCTGGACAGCTAACACTGAAGCTTTCTTT. Variable domain in full (rest from reference TRBV5-1 and TRBJ1-1): KAGVTQTPRYLIKTRGQQVTLSCSPISGHRSVSWYQQTPGQGLQFLFEYFSETQRNKGNFPGRFSGRQFSNSRSEMNVSTLELGDSALYLCASSWTANTEAFFGQGTRLTVV.

V and J are TRBV18 and TRBJ1-1; TRBD1 might be the D (6 bases). The CDR3 is 15 residues long. Germline-derived CDR1 and CDR2 are KGHSH and LQKENI. Deletions cut 3 bases from V and 0 bases from J, with 11 bases between. The CDR3 loop reads CASSPPGALNTEAFF. The CDR3 DNA follows: TGTGCCAGCTCACCGCCGGGGGCCTTGAACACTGAAGCTTTCTTT.

This clone was observed a single time. This chain links TRBV11-2 with TRBJ2-7; D possibly corresponds to TRBD1 (6 bases). Germline-derived CDR1 and CDR2 are SGHAT and FQNNGV. Trimming removed 5 bases from V and 4 bases from J, with 12 bases in between. The CDR3 covers 13 residues. The CDR3 loop is CASSLRGYYEQYF. CDR3 coding DNA: TGTGCCAGCAGCCTCAGGGGCTATTACGAGCAGTACTTC.

The chain is built from TRBV15 and TRBJ1-3; D gene ambiguous. The germline V and J ends were trimmed by 3 bases and 1 base, with 13 bases remaining between them. Germline V gives CDR1 LNHNV, CDR2 YYDKDF (reference sequence). The CDR3 is made up of 16 amino acids. In DNA form, the CDR3 reads TGTGCCACCAGCAGGAATCCGGCAAGGTCTGGAAACACCATATATTTT. Its translation is CATSRNPARSGNTIYF.

This clone was seen a handful of times. The chain joins TRBV4-2 to TRBJ1-4; D unresolved. There are 13 residues in the CDR3. Trimming left V 0 bases short and J 8 bases short, with 7 bases between. CDR1 and CDR2 from the germline V gene are LGHNA and YNFKEQ. The CDR3, as DNA: TGTGCCAGCAGCCAAGATCTAGACGAAAAACTGTTTTTT. Translating gives CASSQDLDEKLFF.

This clone was seen only a few times. The CDR3 region is CASSPGPVGETQYF. CDR3 sequence (DNA): TGTGCCAGCAGCCCCGGACCGGTGGGTGAGACCCAGTACTTC. V is TRBV11-2 and J is TRBJ2-5; D remains ambiguous. Germline V gene data show CDR1 as SGHAT and CDR2 as FQNNGV. V was clipped by 5 bases and J by 5 bases, with 15 bases between them. The CDR3 is made up of 14 amino acids.

The CDR3 region has the DNA TGTGCCAGCAGGGGACCGGGACAGGGAGATGGCTACACCTTC. Its protein product is CASRGPGQGDGYTF. V is TRBV7-9 and J is TRBJ1-2; 9 bases are shared with TRBD1. Trimming cost V 6 bases and J 6 bases; bases outside gene matches: 8. Per the germline V gene, CDR1 is SEHNR and CDR2 is FQNEAQ (reference sequence). The CDR3 has 14 residues.

The rearrangement uses TRBV7-9 and TRBJ1-2; 9 bases map to TRBD1. This CDR3 is built from 13 residues. CDR1 is SEHNR and CDR2 is FQNEAQ in the germline V gene (reference sequence). V lost 5 bases, J lost 8 bases, and 6 bases stayed unmatched. CDR3: CASSPTGGAGYTF. The CDR3 bases are TGTGCCAGCAGCCCAACAGGGGGCGCAGGCTACACCTTC.

In DNA form, the CDR3 reads TGTGCCAGCAGTTCCCCGCGGGGGAACACTGAAGCTTTCTTT. This encodes CASSSPRGNTEAFF. The chain recombines TRBV6-5 with TRBJ1-1; D remains ambiguous. V was pared by 4 bases and J by 1 base, with 10 bases between. CDR1 and CDR2 from the germline V gene are MNHEY and SVGAGI. This CDR3 has 14 residues.

This clone has just one count. The chain combines TRBV9 with TRBJ2-2; weak D call: TRBD2 (5 bases). The CDR3 contains 16 residues. Trimming took off 0 bases at V and 0 bases at J, with 9 bases between the two ends. CDR1 is SGDLS and CDR2 is YYNGEE in the germline V gene. CDR3 nucleotide sequence: TGTGCCAGCAGCGTAGCCGGAGGCTCGAACACCGGGGAGCTGTTTTTT. Translating it yields CASSVAGGSNTGELFF.

This clone has only one observation. The J gene is TRBJ1-1, the V gene TRBV6-1; 11 bases map to TRBD1. In germline, CDR1 is MNHNS, CDR2 SASEGT. V lost 4 bases to trimming and J lost 4 bases; unmatched junction nucleotides: 8. The CDR3 has 16 residues. The chain's CDR3 is CASSGRTGGAGTEAFF. The CDR3 bases are TGTGCCAGCAGTGGCAGGACAGGGGGCGCGGGCACTGAAGCTTTCTTT.

The chain is built from TRBV7-9 and TRBJ1-6, with a possible D match to TRBD1 (5 bases). V lost 1 base to trimming and J lost 10 bases, with 14 bases between them. Germline V gene sequence: CDR1 SEHNR, CDR2 FQNEAQ (reference sequence). The CDR3 contains 15 residues. CDR3: CASSLVGEGRSPLHF. The CDR3 coding sequence is TGTGCCAGCAGCTTAGTGGGGGAAGGAAGATCACCCCTCCACTTT.

The chain has TRBV5-8 and TRBJ1-6; no clear D. CDR1 SGHTS and CDR2 YDEGEE come from the germline V gene. The CDR3 contains 16 residues. CDR3 nucleotide sequence: TGTGCTCCCAGTTCGGGAGGGCTCCGTTGGGATTCACCCCTCCACTTT. Encoded protein: CAPSSGGLRWDSPLHF.

The count of this clone is one. The chain uses TRBV7-2 and TRBJ2-5; no definite D call. There are 15 residues in the CDR3. CDR1 SGHTA and CDR2 FQGNSA come from the germline V gene. V was clipped by 5 bases and J by 4 bases, with 17 bases between them. CDR3 bases: TGTGCCAGCAGCATAAGAGGTGGGCTCCTAGAGACCCAGTACTTC. Encoded protein: CASSIRGGLLETQYF.

Comment on this clone: At one end the junction does not follow the germline gene, possibly because of a read error. The chain recombines TRBV7-7 with TRBJ2-1; no reliable D call. The CDR3 runs 16 residues. CDR1 and CDR2 from the germline V gene are SSHAT and FNYEAQ (reference sequence). Written as DNA, the CDR3 is TGTGCTAGCAGCTTGCGACATTCGAGCTCCTACAATGAGCAGTTCTTC. This encodes CASSLRHSSSYNEQFF. Together with reference TRBV7-7 and TRBJ2-1, the CDR3 gives the full variable domain: GAGVSQSPRYKVTKRGQDVTLRCDPISSHATLYWYQQALGQGPEFLTYFNYEAQPDKSGLPSDRFSAERPEGSISTLTIQRTEQRDSAMYRCASSLRHSSSYNEQFFGPGTRLTVL.

The rearrangement uses TRBV5-1 and TRBJ1-4, with D unclear. The CDR3 is 15 residues long. V gave up 1 base and J gave up 5 bases, with 12 bases separating them. Germline CDR1 reads SGHRS; CDR2 reads YFSETQ. The CDR3 DNA is TGCGCCAGCAGCTTGTACCCGGCGATGAATGAAAAACTGTTTTTT. Translating it yields CASSLYPAMNEKLFF. Variable domain in full (rest from reference TRBV5-1 and TRBJ1-4): KAGVTQTPRYLIKTRGQQVTLSCSPISGHRSVSWYQQTPGQGLQFLFEYFSETQRNKGNFPGRFSGRQFSNSRSEMNVSTLELGDSALYLCASSLYPAMNEKLFFGSGTQLSVL.

This clone showed up just once. The V and J genes are TRBV6-6 and TRBJ1-1; 8 nucleotides agree with TRBD1. V lost 6 bases to trimming and J lost 2 bases; unmatched junction nucleotides: 8. The V gene's germline CDR1 is MNHNY and CDR2 SVGAGI (reference sequence). The CDR3 contains 15 residues. The CDR3 region has the DNA TGTGCCAGCAGCTCGGACAGGGCCCCTAACACTGAAGCTTTCTTT. It codes for CASSSDRAPNTEAFF.

The genes are TRBV11-2 and TRBJ2-2, with TRBD2 matching over 12 bases. The J segment lost 0 bases and the V segment lost 5 bases, leaving 4 bases of the junction unmatched. The germline CDR1 and CDR2 sequences are SGHAT and FQNNGV. The CDR3 covers 17 residues. CDR3 in DNA: TGTGCCAGCAGCCTATGGACTAGCGGGACGAACACCGGGGAGCTGTTTTTT. Translating it yields CASSLWTSGTNTGELFF.

The chain links TRBV28 to TRBJ1-3, with 9 positions matching TRBD1. J was trimmed by 4 bases and V by 5 bases; bases with no gene match: 6. The CDR3 length is 15 residues. The germline gives CDR1 MDHEN, CDR2 SYDVKM. CDR3 residues: CASSAGGTGGNTIYF. The CDR3 DNA sequence: TGTGCCAGCAGTGCAGGAGGGACAGGGGGAAACACCATATATTTT. The full variable domain, completed using reference TRBV28 and TRBJ1-3, is DVKVTQSSRYLVKRTGEKVFLECVQDMDHENMFWYRQDPGLGLRLIYFSYDVKMKEKGDIPEGYSVSREKKERFSLILESASTNQTSMYLCASSAGGTGGNTIYFGEGSWLTVV.

The rearrangement uses TRBV29-1 and TRBJ1-1, with unresolved D. The CDR3 has 14 amino acids. From germline, CDR1 is SQVTM and CDR2 ANQGSEA. V lost 5 bases and J lost 1, with 14 bases in between. CDR3 sequence (DNA): TGCAGCGTTCAAAAGGGAGCAGAGAACACTGAAGCTTTCTTT. Translating gives CSVQKGAENTEAFF.

The chain couples TRBV6-1 to TRBJ2-1; D not certain. The germline V gene has CDR1 MNHNS and CDR2 SASEGT. This CDR3 is 16 amino acids long. V was pared by 1 base and J by 4 bases, with 14 bases between. This chain's CDR3 is CASSEVNWAYYNEQFF. The CDR3 coding sequence is TGTGCCAGCAGTGAAGTGAATTGGGCTTATTACAATGAGCAGTTCTTC.

CDR3 region: CASSLGGDSTYEQYF. Written as DNA, the CDR3 is TGTGCCAGCAGCTTAGGAGGGGACAGTACCTACGAGCAGTACTTC. This rearrangement joins TRBV7-6 to TRBJ2-7, with 7 bases matching TRBD1. Germline values: CDR1 SGHVS, CDR2 FNYEAQ. The CDR3 totals 15 residues. With 1 base clipped from V and 2 bases from J, the junction kept 5 bases outside the gene matches.

This clone has only one observation. The chain uses TRBV5-1 and TRBJ1-1, with D possibly matching TRBD1 (6 bases). The CDR3 is 14 residues long. V was shortened by 2 bases and J by 1 base, with 9 bases between the two germline ends. Germline V CDR1 and CDR2: SGHRS, YFSETQ. For the CDR3, the DNA is TGCGCCAGCAGCTTTGGGGGCGAGAACACTGAAGCTTTCTTT. Translation: CASSFGGENTEAFF.